The 30 T cell receptor beta chains presented below share a single source sample, sequenced in a study of neurological immune-mediated disorders (dated by TCRdb to the late 2010s). The library relied on 5' RACE. TCRdb lists the instrument as Illumina HiSeq 2500. TCRdb passed the public sequencing reads through fastp at Q25 and MiXCR, retaining productive beta sequences. CDR3 protein duplicates are merged, each entry listing the most common genes and DNA. The sample contains around 56,000 distinct CDR3 sequences, less than 25% of them found a single time. Jointly, the top ten make up roughly 4.6% of the sample. In light of the paper, this sample's time point label describes: technical triplicate 2. Sequenced: PBMCs. The receptors here all came from a man in his 60s with HTLV-1-associated myelopathy (HAM/TSP).

This clonotype appeared many times. This chain connects TRBV9 to TRBJ2-5, with D unclear. The germline V gene encodes CDR1 SGDLS and CDR2 YYNGEE. This CDR3 is 15 amino acids long. With 0 bases removed from V and 1 base from J, the gap between germline ends came to 10 bases. DNA for the CDR3: TGTGCCAGCAGCGTAGCTCCCCAAACCCAAGAGACCCAGTACTTC. Its protein is CASSVAPQTQETQYF.

This clonotype was counted many times. The rearrangement links TRBV24-1 to TRBJ2-1, with 8 nucleotides matching TRBD2. Per the germline V gene, CDR1 is KGHDR and CDR2 is SFDVKD. The CDR3 length is 14 residues. The V segment lost 7 bases and the J segment 5 bases; nucleotides outside the gene matches: 6. CDR3 sequence reads: CATSLAGLDNEQFF. Written as DNA, the CDR3 is TGTGCCACCAGCTTAGCGGGACTCGACAATGAGCAGTTCTTC.

This clonotype appeared many times. The chain has TRBV9 and TRBJ2-1, with D perhaps TRBD2 (5 bases). Between the trimmed V and J ends, which lost 2 bases and 5 bases, there was a span of 14 bases. There are 15 residues in the CDR3. Germline assignment: CDR1 SGDLS and CDR2 YYNGEE. The CDR3 coding sequence is TGTGCCAGCAGCGTGGGGATAGCGACGGACAATGAGCAGTTCTTC. Amino acids: CASSVGIATDNEQFF. Combining the CDR3 with reference TRBV9 and TRBJ2-1 gives the whole variable domain DSGVTQTPKHLITATGQRVTLRCSPRSGDLSVYWYQQSLDQGLQFLIQYYNGEERAKGNILERFSAQQFPDLHSELNLSSLELGDSALYFCASSVGIATDNEQFFGPGTRLTVL.

Concerning this clonotype itself: Being one base from a much bigger clone, this may be a read error. This chain joins TRBV9 and TRBJ2-5; D unclear. Trimming cost V 3 bases and J 2 bases, with 14 bases left between them. Germline loops: CDR1 SGDLS, CDR2 YYNGEE. The length of the CDR3 is 15 residues. CDR3 in amino acids: CASSDGPTVQETQYF. CDR3 nucleotides: TGTGCCAGCAGCGACGGCCCGACGGTACAAGAGACCCAGTACTTC.

This clonotype has a count of ten or more. The gene calls are TRBV11-3 and TRBJ1-1; 7 bases fit TRBD1. The germline CDR1 and CDR2 sequences are SGHNT and YENEEA. J gave up 5 bases and V 6 bases, and 12 bases lay outside the gene matches. There are 15 residues in the CDR3. CDR3 sequence (DNA): TGTGCCAGCAGGTCGCACAGGGGAGGGGATACTGAAGCTTTCTTT. Translated: CASRSHRGGDTEAFF. Filled out from reference TRBV11-3 and TRBJ1-1, the complete variable domain reads EAGVVQSPRYKIIEKKQPVAFWCNPISGHNTLYWYLQNLGQGPELLIRYENEEAVDDSQLPKDRFSAERLKGVDSTLKIQPAELGDSAVYLCASRSHRGGDTEAFFGQGTRLTVV.

In this sample, this clonotype turned up a few times. A much larger clonotype is one base distant, so this may be a read error. This chain connects TRBV6-4 to TRBJ1-5; D might be TRBD1 (6 bases). The CDR3 is made up of 14 amino acids. Germline V CDR1 and CDR2: MRHNA, SNTAGT. This CDR3 is CASSEDRYNQPHHF. The CDR3 DNA reads TGTGCCAGCAGTGAGGACAGATACAATCAGCCCCATCATTTT.

A few counts support this clonotype. The rearrangement joins TRBV12-3 or TRBV12-4 to TRBJ2-1, with a possible D match to TRBD1 (5 bases). Trimming pared 2 bases from V and 5 bases from J, leaving 22 bases between. The CDR3 is 18 amino acids. CDR3 coding DNA: TGTGCCAGCAGTTTACTCCTCCCCGTTAGGGGCACCAACAATGAGCAGTTCTTC. The encoded protein is CASSLLLPVRGTNNEQFF.

The table lists this clonotype with many counts. The genes are TRBV18 and TRBJ1-1, with no clear D. This CDR3 has 13 amino acids. Trimming took 6 bases from V and 5 from J, leaving 13 bases between them. Per the germline V gene, CDR1 is KGHSH and CDR2 is LQKENI. The CDR3 bases are TGTGCCAGCTCGACTCTCGCGGATACTGAAGCTTTCTTT. As protein: CASSTLADTEAFF.

Concerning this clonotype itself: Relative to the germline gene, one junction end is altered; a read error may explain this. The chain joins TRBV5-1 to TRBJ2-1; 7 nucleotides align to TRBD2. The CDR3 is made up of 15 amino acids. Per the germline V gene, CDR1 is SGHRS and CDR2 is YFSETQ. CDR3 in DNA: TGCGCCAACAGCCTTCTAGCGGCAGCGGAGGTTGAGCAGTTCTTC. It specifies CANSLLAAAEVEQFF.

The chain couples TRBV28 to TRBJ2-5, with 7 nucleotides matching TRBD2. The germline gives CDR1 MDHEN, CDR2 SYDVKM. The CDR3 covers 13 residues. After removal of 3 bases from V and 5 bases from J, the junction contained 3 bases not matched to a gene. CDR3 in amino acids: CASSFPGGETQYF. Written as DNA, the CDR3 is TGTGCCAGCAGTTTCCCGGGAGGCGAGACCCAGTACTTC. Together with reference TRBV28 and TRBJ2-5, the CDR3 gives the full variable domain: DVKVTQSSRYLVKRTGEKVFLECVQDMDHENMFWYRQDPGLGLRLIYFSYDVKMKEKGDIPEGYSVSREKKERFSLILESASTNQTSMYLCASSFPGGETQYFGPGTRLLVL.

This clonotype rates as medium-sized (0.01 to 0.1%). The chain combines TRBV4-1 with TRBJ2-3; tentative D call: TRBD1 (6 bases). V lost 2 bases, J lost 0 bases, and 9 bases lay in between. CDR1 and CDR2 (germline): MGHRA, YSYEKL. CDR3 length equals 15 residues. The CDR3 loop reads CASSQQQGSTDTQYF. The DNA of the CDR3 is TGCGCCAGCAGCCAACAACAGGGTAGCACAGATACGCAGTATTTT.

As to this clonotype: A much larger clone differs by one base, so this may be a read error. This chain connects TRBV2 to TRBJ2-5; D is undetermined. The CDR3 sequence is 13 residues long. The germline V gene has CDR1 SNHLY and CDR2 FYNNEI. CDR3 protein: CVSSDVGQETQYF. CDR3 in DNA: TGTGTCAGCAGTGATGTGGGGCAAGAGACCCAGTACTTC. The full variable domain, in which reference TRBV2 and TRBJ2-5 provide the parts outside the CDR3, is EPEVTQTPSHQVTQMGQEVILRCVPISNHLYFYWYRQILGQKVEFLVSFYNNEISEKSEIFDDQFSVERPDGSNFTLKIRSTKLEDSAMYFCVSSDVGQETQYFGPGTRLLVL.

Ten or more counts support this clonotype. The genes are TRBV20-1 and TRBJ2-1, with 7 bases fitting TRBD1. CDR3 length: 13 residues. V lost 3 bases, J lost 5 bases, and 4 bases stayed unmatched. From germline, CDR1 is DFQATT and CDR2 SNEGSKA (reference sequence). The CDR3, as DNA: TGCAGTGCTAGTCTGCAGGGGGACAATGAGCAGTTCTTC. It specifies CSASLQGDNEQFF.

In its sample, this clonotype was seen many times. The genes are TRBV5-1 and TRBJ1-5; D gene ambiguous. Germline lookup yields CDR1 SGHRS and CDR2 YFSETQ. There are 14 residues in the CDR3. Trimming removed 0 bases at V and 4 bases at J, with 8 bases between. Here the CDR3 reads CASSLDPANQPQHF. Written as DNA, the CDR3 is TGCGCCAGCAGCTTGGACCCTGCAAATCAGCCCCAGCATTTT. Together with reference TRBV5-1 and TRBJ1-5, the CDR3 gives the full variable domain: KAGVTQTPRYLIKTRGQQVTLSCSPISGHRSVSWYQQTPGQGLQFLFEYFSETQRNKGNFPGRFSGRQFSNSRSEMNVSTLELGDSALYLCASSLDPANQPQHFGDGTRLSIL.

This clonotype was detected many times. This chain connects TRBV5-1 to TRBJ1-2, with D tentatively TRBD1 (5 bases). The CDR3 runs to 15 residues. Per the germline V gene, CDR1 is SGHRS and CDR2 is YFSETQ. Trimming shortened V by 3 bases and J by 6 bases, and 18 bases separated the two germline ends. The CDR3 region has the DNA TGCGCCAGCAGCTCAAACCTCGGACACGGGGATGGCTACACCTTC. Its protein is CASSSNLGHGDGYTF.

This clonotype occurred many times. The genes are TRBV28 and TRBJ1-1, with 7 bases aligning to TRBD1. This CDR3 region has 11 residues. Germline loops: CDR1 MDHEN, CDR2 SYDVKM. With V trimmed by 8 bases and J by 10 bases, 7 bases remained unmatched. The CDR3 DNA reads as TGTGCCAGCGGGCGGGACAGAGGAGCTTTCTTT. It is translated as CASGRDRGAFF. Together with reference TRBV28 and TRBJ1-1, the CDR3 gives the full variable domain: DVKVTQSSRYLVKRTGEKVFLECVQDMDHENMFWYRQDPGLGLRLIYFSYDVKMKEKGDIPEGYSVSREKKERFSLILESASTNQTSMYLCASGRDRGAFFGQGTRLTVV.

This clonotype was observed at least ten times. The genes are TRBV19 and TRBJ1-2; 12 bases agree with TRBD1. V trimming: 6 bases; J trimming: 7 bases; junction bases outside the gene matches: 9. Germline V gene sequence: CDR1 LNHDA, CDR2 SQIVND (reference sequence). CDR3 length equals 15 residues. The CDR3 here is CASRTPGTGGGGYTF. CDR3 in DNA: TGTGCCAGTAGGACCCCCGGGACAGGGGGCGGTGGCTACACCTTC.

V usage is TRBV18 and J usage is TRBJ2-2; perhaps TRBD1 as D (5 bases). Deletions cut 4 bases from V and 5 bases from J, with 8 bases between. CDR1 and CDR2 (germline): KGHSH, LQKENI. There are 13 residues in the CDR3. CDR3 amino acids: CASSQRGTGELFF. The CDR3 DNA reads as TGTGCCAGCTCACAAAGGGGAACCGGGGAGCTGTTTTTT.

The table lists this clonotype with many counts. V gene TRBV5-1 combines with J gene TRBJ2-2, with 10 bases lining up with TRBD2. Losses at the gene ends were 3 bases for V and 4 bases for J; bases not matched to a gene: 6. Germline assignment: CDR1 SGHRS and CDR2 YFSETQ. The CDR3 runs 16 residues. The CDR3 region has the DNA TGCGCCAGCAGCTCGGCTAGCGGGAGCGGCACCGGGGAGCTGTTTTTT. Translating it yields CASSSASGSGTGELFF.

This clonotype was observed at least ten times. The rearrangement joins TRBV5-1 to TRBJ2-5, with D hard to call. CDR1 and CDR2 (germline): SGHRS, YFSETQ. V dropped 6 bases and J dropped 5 bases, with 8 bases sitting between them. The CDR3 consists of 11 residues. The CDR3 loop is CASTKEETQYF. CDR3 sequence (DNA): TGCGCCAGCACCAAAGAGGAGACCCAGTACTTC.

The chain uses TRBV20-1 and TRBJ2-1, with 8 bases matching TRBD2. V lost 5 bases, J lost 0 bases, and 15 bases stayed unmatched. This CDR3 spans 18 amino acids. In germline, CDR1 is DFQATT, CDR2 SNEGSKA (reference sequence). CDR3 DNA sequence: TGCAGTGCTTCCGGAGGACTAGCAGAAGGGAGCTCCTACAATGAGCAGTTCTTC. Its protein product is CSASGGLAEGSSYNEQFF.

Ten or more counts support this clonotype. The CDR3 nucleotides are TGTGCCAGCAGCTCAGGAGCGGGAGGGAAGAACACCGGGGAGCTGTTTTTT. Its protein is CASSSGAGGKNTGELFF. The chain uses TRBV4-2 and TRBJ2-2; 10 nucleotides align to TRBD2. Germline V gene data show CDR1 as LGHNA and CDR2 as YNFKEQ. V trimming: 5 bases; J trimming: 1 base; junction bases outside the gene matches: 7. The CDR3 runs 17 residues.

Notes on this clonotype: At one boundary the junction diverges from the germline segment, which might be a read error. The CDR3 is CSASRPNAEAYF. The CDR3 DNA follows: TGCAGCGCCAGTAGGCCGAACGCTGAAGCTTACTTT. This rearrangement joins TRBV29-1 to TRBJ1-1, with D uncertain. Germline assignment: CDR1 SQVTM and CDR2 ANQGSEA. This CDR3 is 12 amino acids long.

This chain uses TRBV7-2 with TRBJ2-1; D is ambiguous. The CDR3 loop spans 12 amino acids. Germline-derived CDR1 and CDR2 are SGHTA and FQGNSA. V was shortened by 0 bases and J by 15 bases, with 12 bases between the two germline ends. CDR3 amino acids: CASSLALLPAFF. The CDR3 coding sequence is TGTGCCAGCAGCTTAGCGCTCCTCCCCGCGTTCTTC. The entire variable domain, with the rest obtained from reference TRBV7-2 and TRBJ2-1, is as follows: GAGVSQSPSNKVTEKGKDVELRCDPISGHTALYWYRQSLGQGLEFLIYFQGNSAPDKSGLPSDRFSAERTGGSVSTLTIQRTQQEDSAVYLCASSLALLPAFFGPGTRLTVL.

This clonotype showed up many times. The chain employs TRBV5-1 and TRBJ2-2; maybe TRBD2 (6 bases). The length of the CDR3 is 15 residues. Per germline, CDR1 SGHRS and CDR2 YFSETQ. The ends were cut back, 7 bases at V and 5 bases at J, with 18 bases in the middle. CDR3: CASEGGSVGTGELFF. In DNA form, the CDR3 reads TGCGCCAGCGAAGGAGGGTCGGTAGGAACCGGGGAGCTGTTTTTT.

This clonotype has ten or more counts. The V call is TRBV5-6, the J call TRBJ2-2, with 7 bases fitting TRBD1. The germline CDR1 and CDR2 sequences are SGHDT and YYEEEE. This CDR3 region has 13 residues. The V gene end was trimmed by 7 bases and the J gene end by 5 bases; junction bases not matched to a gene: 5. The CDR3 reads CASCTGVTGELFF. The CDR3 DNA reads TGTGCCAGCTGCACAGGGGTTACCGGGGAGCTGTTTTTT.

This clonotype has at least ten counts. CDR3 nucleotides: TGCGCCAGCAGCTTTAACCTAGCCAAAAACATTCAGTACTTC. Translation gives CASSFNLAKNIQYF. V gene TRBV5-1 combines with J gene TRBJ2-4; D unresolved. Germline V gene lookup returns CDR1 SGHRS and CDR2 YFSETQ. Trimming stripped 2 bases from V and 0 bases from J, with 6 bases between. This CDR3 has 14 residues.

This clonotype was observed at least ten times. The J gene is TRBJ2-1, the V gene TRBV4-1, with 13 bases that match TRBD2. The CDR3 consists of 17 residues. With 2 bases clipped from V and 8 bases from J, the junction kept 9 bases outside the gene matches. Germline V lookup: CDR1 MGHRA, CDR2 YSYEKL. DNA of the CDR3: TGCGCCAGCAGCCAAAGGGGGACTAGCGGGGCAGACGATGAGCAGTTCTTC. As protein: CASSQRGTSGADDEQFF.

This clonotype was observed at least ten times. This chain links TRBV29-1 with TRBJ1-1; possibly TRBD1 for D (5 bases). The CDR3 is 13 residues long. V was clipped by 7 bases and J by 0 bases, with 12 bases between them. Germline V gene lookup returns CDR1 SQVTM and CDR2 ANQGSEA. CDR3 sequence reads: CSGDSVMNTEAFF. Here the CDR3 DNA reads TGCAGCGGTGACAGCGTTATGAACACTGAAGCTTTCTTT.

This clonotype was counted many times. The chain links TRBV5-1 to TRBJ1-2; tentatively, D is TRBD1 (6 bases). Germline assignment: CDR1 SGHRS and CDR2 YFSETQ. This CDR3 has 15 residues. With 0 bases removed from V and 2 bases from J, the gap between germline ends came to 11 bases. CDR3 bases: TGCGCCAGCAGCTTGGGACAGGTCCCGAACTATGGCTACACCTTC. This codes for CASSLGQVPNYGYTF. Full variable domain (rest looked up from reference TRBV5-1 and TRBJ1-2): KAGVTQTPRYLIKTRGQQVTLSCSPISGHRSVSWYQQTPGQGLQFLFEYFSETQRNKGNFPGRFSGRQFSNSRSEMNVSTLELGDSALYLCASSLGQVPNYGYTFGSGTRLTVV.